This TCR beta chain was recorded in a study of cytomegalovirus exposure and HLA in healthy donors. Study background: An earlier analysis found around 120 million unique TCR beta sequences from 150 million to 200 million T cells.

The CDR3 extends over 14 amino acids. V shed 6 bases, J shed 7 bases, and the junction held 9 bases outside the gene matches. Germline-derived CDR1 and CDR2 are MGHRA and YSYEKL. It was with 60 Vbeta and 13 Jbeta primers that the PCR ran. Sequencing was performed with immunoSEQ multiplex PCR; in TCRdb, only in-frame clones are kept and a portion is missing. The repertoire includes 90,000 to 120,000 clones, 60% to 85% of them detected once, and 5.2% sits in the top ten. The sample taken for sequencing was PBMCs. The gene calls are TRBV4-1 and TRBJ1-2; 9 nucleotides align to TRBD1. The sequence was collected from a female donor in good health and CMV-seropositive. The CDR3 loop reads CASSLGQGSGGYTF. The CDR3 DNA follows: TGCGCCAGCAGTCTCGGACAGGGGAGTGGTGGCTACACCTTC.